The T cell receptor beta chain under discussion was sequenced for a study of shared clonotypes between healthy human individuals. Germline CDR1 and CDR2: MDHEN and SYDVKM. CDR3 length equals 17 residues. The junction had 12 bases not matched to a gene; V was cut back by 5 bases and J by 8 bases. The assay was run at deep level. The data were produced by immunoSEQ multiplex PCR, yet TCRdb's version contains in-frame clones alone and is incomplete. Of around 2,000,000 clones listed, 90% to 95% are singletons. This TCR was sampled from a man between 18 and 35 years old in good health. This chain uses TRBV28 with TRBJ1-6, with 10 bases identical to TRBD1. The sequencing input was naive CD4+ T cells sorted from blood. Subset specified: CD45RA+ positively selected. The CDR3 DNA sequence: TGTGCCAGCAGTCCATCGGGGACAGGGGCACTCCATTCACCCCTCCACTTT. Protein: CASSPSGTGALHSPLHF.